The 12 T cell receptor beta chains below were found in one sample sequenced in a study of T-cell reconstitution after alpha-beta-depleted transplantation in children. Molecular barcoding with unique molecular identifiers was used for the TCRbeta library. Using its own MiXCR run on the PCR reads, TCRdb lists one record per CDR3 protein. Counted here are about 580,000 distinct CDR3 sequences, roughly 27% occurring once; the ten biggest clones make up approximately 39%. Sequencing used PBMCs, obtained before TCRalphabeta/CD19-depleted stem cell transplant. The source of these receptors is a boy in the first two years of life with Wiskott-Aldrich syndrome, due to receive a stem cell transplant.

V gene TRBV5-6 combines with J gene TRBJ2-3, with 10 bases identical to TRBD1. This CDR3 is 16 amino acids long. V lost 0 bases, J lost 5 bases, and 6 bases stayed unmatched. Germline loops: CDR1 SGHDT, CDR2 YYEEEE. In nucleotides, the CDR3 is TGTGCCAGCAGCTTGGCCCCGACAGGGGGCAAAGATACGCAGTATTTT. Translating it yields CASSLAPTGGKDTQYF. Filled out from reference TRBV5-6 and TRBJ2-3, the complete variable domain reads DAGVTQSPTHLIKTRGQQVTLRCSPKSGHDTVSWYQQALGQGPQFIFQYYEEEERQRGNFPDRFSGHQFPNYSSELNVNALLLGDSALYLCASSLAPTGGKDTQYFGPGTRLTVL.

The chain joins TRBV28 to TRBJ1-5; 8 nucleotides match TRBD1. The CDR3 covers 20 residues. Germline V gene sequence: CDR1 MDHEN, CDR2 SYDVKM. V shed 5 bases, J shed 1 base, and the junction held 19 bases outside the gene matches. The CDR3 coding sequence is TGTGCCAGCAGTAGGAGGGGCCCCGGGACAGGAGTCTTGAGCAATCAGCCCCAGCATTTT. This translates into CASSRRGPGTGVLSNQPQHF. Supplemented by reference TRBV28 and TRBJ1-5, the full variable domain reads DVKVTQSSRYLVKRTGEKVFLECVQDMDHENMFWYRQDPGLGLRLIYFSYDVKMKEKGDIPEGYSVSREKKERFSLILESASTNQTSMYLCASSRRGPGTGVLSNQPQHFGDGTRLSIL.

This clonotype appeared a few times. J is TRBJ1-6 and V is TRBV5-5, with 8 positions matching TRBD1. The CDR3 spans 16 residues. The V gene end was trimmed by 1 base and the J gene end by 11 bases; junction bases not matched to a gene: 11. The germline CDR1 and CDR2 sequences are SGHKS and YYEKEE (reference sequence). CDR3 nucleotide sequence: TGTGCCAGCAGCTTGTTAGTAGGACAGGGAATGCCACCCCTCCACTTT. Protein product: CASSLLVGQGMPPLHF.

The CDR3 region has the DNA TGCGCCAGCAGCTCCGGGGACCCGACCGGGGAGCTGTTTTTT. Translating gives CASSSGDPTGELFF. The chain joins TRBV5-1 to TRBJ2-2; D tentatively reads TRBD1 or TRBD2 (5 bases each). The CDR3 consists of 14 residues. V lost 3 bases to trimming and J lost 5 bases, with 11 bases between them. Germline V lookup: CDR1 SGHRS, CDR2 YFSETQ.

This clonotype was recorded a few times. The chain carries TRBV6-5 and TRBJ2-7; D may be TRBD1 (5 bases). Germline CDR1 MNHEY, CDR2 SVGAGI. The CDR3 loop spans 15 amino acids. V gave up 2 bases and J gave up 1 base, with 12 bases separating them. CDR3 DNA sequence: TGTGCCAGCAGTTACCAGGGTTTAGGATCCTACGAGCAGTACTTC. Its translation: CASSYQGLGSYEQYF.

In its sample, this clonotype was seen a few times. This chain connects TRBV10-1 to TRBJ2-7; D is undetermined. Germline-derived CDR1 and CDR2 are WNHNN and SYGVQD (reference sequence). The CDR3 loop spans 15 amino acids. Trimming removed 0 bases at V and 2 bases at J, with 11 bases between. The CDR3 sequence: CASSESSGLTYEQYF. CDR3 in DNA: TGCGCCAGCAGTGAGTCCAGTGGGTTGACCTACGAGCAGTACTTC.

This chain links TRBV29-1 with TRBJ1-2; D unclear. V shed 3 bases and J shed 3 bases, with 2 bases lying between them. The CDR3 runs to 10 residues. Looked up from germline, CDR1 is SQVTM and CDR2 is ANQGSEA. Here the CDR3 reads CSVDDYGYTF. The CDR3 region has the DNA TGCAGCGTTGACGACTATGGCTACACCTTC.

This chain links TRBV18 with TRBJ2-2, with 9 bases lining up with TRBD2. The V gene's germline CDR1 is KGHSH and CDR2 LQKENI. This CDR3 comprises 15 residues. V shed 3 bases, J shed 6 bases, and the junction held 5 bases outside the gene matches. CDR3 residues: CASSPIAGEAGELFF. The CDR3 DNA sequence: TGTGCCAGCTCACCGATAGCGGGAGAGGCCGGGGAGCTGTTTTTT.

This chain links TRBV7-3 with TRBJ2-5; perhaps D is TRBD1 or TRBD2 (6 bases each). The V end lost 5 bases, the J end lost 7 bases, and 20 bases lay between the germline ends. The germline gives CDR1 SGHTA, CDR2 FQGTGA. The CDR3 spans 15 residues. The CDR3 nucleotides are TGTGCCAGCAGCGCTGGGGGGACACCCGGGCTGACCCAGTACTTC. Protein sequence: CASSAGGTPGLTQYF.

V and J are TRBV9 and TRBJ2-1, with a possible D match to TRBD1 (6 bases). Germline CDR1 is SGDLS and CDR2 is YYNGEE. The CDR3 is made up of 13 amino acids. Deletions cut 0 bases from V and 6 bases from J, with 7 bases between. The CDR3 DNA reads TGTGCCAGCAGCGTAGCAGGGGCCAATGAGCAGTTCTTC. This codes for CASSVAGANEQFF.

Only a few counts were recorded for this clonotype. The chain employs TRBV5-1 and TRBJ2-5; D unresolved. This CDR3 has 15 residues. Between the trimmed V and J ends, which lost 0 bases and 1 base, there was a span of 10 bases. Germline V gene sequence: CDR1 SGHRS, CDR2 YFSETQ. The CDR3 protein is CASSLVGSSQETQYF. CDR3 sequence (DNA): TGCGCCAGCAGCTTGGTAGGCAGTAGCCAAGAGACCCAGTACTTC.

This chain connects TRBV20-1 to TRBJ2-1; 8 bases are shared with TRBD2. V dropped 1 base and J dropped 0; count of bases not matched to a gene: 5. The CDR3 has 16 residues. Germline values: CDR1 DFQATT, CDR2 SNEGSKA (reference sequence). The CDR3 nucleotides are TGCAGTGCTAGAGGACTAGCGCAAAGCTCCTACAATGAGCAGTTCTTC. It specifies CSARGLAQSSYNEQFF.